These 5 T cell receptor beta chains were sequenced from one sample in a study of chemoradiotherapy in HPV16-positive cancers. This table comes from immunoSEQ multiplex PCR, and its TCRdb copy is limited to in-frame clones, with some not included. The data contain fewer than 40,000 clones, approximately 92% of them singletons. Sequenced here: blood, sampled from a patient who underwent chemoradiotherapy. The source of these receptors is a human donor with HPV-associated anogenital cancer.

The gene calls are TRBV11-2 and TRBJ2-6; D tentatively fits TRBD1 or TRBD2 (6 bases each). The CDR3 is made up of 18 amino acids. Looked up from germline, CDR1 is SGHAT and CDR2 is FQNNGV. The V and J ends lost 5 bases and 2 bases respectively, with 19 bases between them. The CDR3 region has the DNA TGTGCCAGCAGCAGCTTCTGGGGGGCCCGTGCTGGGGCCAACGTCCTGACTTTC. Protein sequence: CASSSFWGARAGANVLTF.

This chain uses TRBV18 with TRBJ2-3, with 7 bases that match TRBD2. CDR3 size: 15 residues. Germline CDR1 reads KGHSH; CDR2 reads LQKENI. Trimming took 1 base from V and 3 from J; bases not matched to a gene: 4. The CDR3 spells CASSPRAGLTDTQYF. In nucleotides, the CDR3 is TGTGCCAGCTCACCACGAGCGGGGCTTACAGATACGCAGTATTTT.

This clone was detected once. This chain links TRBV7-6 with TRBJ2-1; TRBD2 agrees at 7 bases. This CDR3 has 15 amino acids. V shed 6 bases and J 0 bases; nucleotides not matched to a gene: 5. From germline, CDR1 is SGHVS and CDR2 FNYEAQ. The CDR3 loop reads CASSRDYNSYNEQFF. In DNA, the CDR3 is TGTGCCAGCAGTCGGGACTACAACTCCTACAATGAGCAGTTCTTC.

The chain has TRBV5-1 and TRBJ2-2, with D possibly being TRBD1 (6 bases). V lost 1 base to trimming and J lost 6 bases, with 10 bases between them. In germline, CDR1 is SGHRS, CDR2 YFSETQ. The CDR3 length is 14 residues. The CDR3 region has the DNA TGCGCCAGCAGCTTGTTCACAGGGCCCGGGGAGCTGTTTTTT. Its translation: CASSLFTGPGELFF.

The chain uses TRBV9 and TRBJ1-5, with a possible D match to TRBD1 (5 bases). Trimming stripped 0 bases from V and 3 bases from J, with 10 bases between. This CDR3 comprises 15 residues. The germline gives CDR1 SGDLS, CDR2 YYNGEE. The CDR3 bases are TGTGCCAGCAGCGTAGATGGACACATCAATCAGCCCCAGCATTTT. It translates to CASSVDGHINQPQHF.